The subject of this entry is one T cell receptor (beta chain). Trimming removed 2 bases at V and 6 bases at J, with 14 bases between. The germline CDR1 and CDR2 sequences are MNHEY and SVGAGI. The length of the CDR3 is 15 residues. This specimen comes from a study of T-cell reconstitution after alpha-beta-depleted transplantation in children. TCRbeta library construction was performed incorporating unique molecular identifiers. MiXCR, applied by TCRdb to the PCR reads, yields one record per CDR3 protein. The sample has some 340,000 distinct CDR3 sequences; 10% are singletons. The sample in question was PBMCs from the stem cell graft donor, obtained from the stem cell graft. The TCR sequence derives from a human donor who donated a stem cell graft to a child with acute lymphoblastic leukemia. This chain uses TRBV6-5 with TRBJ1-5; D is unclear. The CDR3 DNA reads TGTGCCAGCAGTTACCCCGAATCCATCCCTCAGCCCCAGCATTTT. The encoded protein is CASSYPESIPQPQHF.